The 9 T cell receptor beta chains in this list originate from one sample, sequenced in a study of control samples from healthy donors and cancer patients. TCRdb's table, derived via immunoSEQ multiplex PCR, lists solely in-frame clones and lacks some. This sample carries some 170,000 clones, approximately 96% of them seen once, and the ten largest clones take around 0.92%. The sample was blood. The source of these receptors is a woman in her 30s in good health.

V gene TRBV6-6 combines with J gene TRBJ1-1, with 7 bases identical to TRBD1. The CDR3 is 15 residues long. Trimming cost V 2 bases and J 0 bases; bases outside gene matches: 3. Germline lookup yields CDR1 MNHNY and CDR2 SVGAGI (reference sequence). The CDR3 bases are TGTGCCAGCAGTTACAAGGGACAGATGAACACTGAAGCTTTCTTT. Its translation is CASSYKGQMNTEAFF.

DNA of the CDR3: TGTGCCAGCAGTCCTACGCCGGGAAACACCATATATTTT. Amino acid sequence: CASSPTPGNTIYF. This sequence joins TRBV28 and TRBJ1-3; D is uncertain. Germline V CDR1 and CDR2: MDHEN, SYDVKM. The CDR3 length is 13 residues. V was clipped by 5 bases and J by 4 bases, with 9 bases between them.

The gene calls are TRBV27 and TRBJ2-1; a weak D match, TRBD2 (6 bases). CDR1 is MNHEY and CDR2 is SMNVEV in the germline V gene (reference sequence). Trimming removed 0 bases from V and 4 bases from J, with 13 bases in between. The CDR3 is 16 amino acids. CDR3 coding DNA: TGTGCCAGCAGTTTATCCCAGGGAGGCAATTACAATGAGCAGTTCTTC. Its protein product is CASSLSQGGNYNEQFF.

The rearrangement joins TRBV6-2 or TRBV6-3 to TRBJ2-1; TRBD2 aligns across 12 bases. The CDR3 length is 16 residues. J lost 3 bases, V lost 6 bases, and 6 bases had no gene match. Germline loops: CDR1 MNHEY, CDR2 SVGEGT. CDR3 sequence (DNA): TGTGCCAGCAGCCCCTCTAGCGGGAGGGGCTACAATGAGCAGTTCTTC. As protein: CASSPSSGRGYNEQFF.

The chain joins TRBV6-5 to TRBJ1-1; D unresolved. Germline-derived CDR1 and CDR2 are MNHEY and SVGAGI. Trimming pared 7 bases from V and 0 bases from J, leaving 9 bases between. The CDR3 covers 13 residues. The CDR3 nucleotides are TGTGCCAGCAAGCGATTTGTGAACACTGAAGCTTTCTTT. It specifies CASKRFVNTEAFF.

In this sample, this clone turned up a few times. The chain carries TRBV6-1 and TRBJ2-3, with 9 bases that match TRBD2. V trimming: 2 bases; J trimming: 0 bases; junction bases outside the gene matches: 0. This CDR3 is built from 15 residues. Germline CDR1 and CDR2: MNHNS and SASEGT. The CDR3 bases are TGTGCCAGCAGTGAACTAGCGGGAAGCACAGATACGCAGTATTTT. This gives the protein CASSELAGSTDTQYF.

On this clone: Distinct nucleotide sequences in the sample also encode this CDR3. The chain recombines TRBV6-1 with TRBJ2-3, with 9 nucleotides matching TRBD1. Germline V gene sequence: CDR1 MNHNS, CDR2 SASEGT. This CDR3 spans 14 amino acids. Germline trimming cut 1 base from V and 4 bases from J; bases unmatched to any gene: 0. The CDR3 here is CASSEGQGADTQYF. The CDR3, as DNA: TGTGCCAGCAGTGAAGGACAGGGGGCAGATACGCAGTATTTT.

The chain couples TRBV30 to TRBJ1-1; TRBD1 might be the D (6 bases). The V gene's germline CDR1 is GTSNPN and CDR2 SVGIG (reference sequence). With 3 bases removed from V and 10 bases from J, the gap between germline ends came to 12 bases. This CDR3 comprises 11 residues. CDR3 sequence reads: CAWSPGQPAFF. CDR3 sequence (DNA): TGTGCCTGGAGCCCTGGACAGCCAGCTTTCTTT.

The chain has TRBV28 and TRBJ1-5; no clear D. The CDR3 extends over 13 amino acids. The ends were cut back, 7 bases at V and 0 bases at J, with 7 bases in the middle. CDR1 and CDR2 from the germline V gene are MDHEN and SYDVKM. In nucleotides, the CDR3 is TGTGCCAGCAATTCGGGTAGCAATCAGCCCCAGCATTTT. Translation: CASNSGSNQPQHF.